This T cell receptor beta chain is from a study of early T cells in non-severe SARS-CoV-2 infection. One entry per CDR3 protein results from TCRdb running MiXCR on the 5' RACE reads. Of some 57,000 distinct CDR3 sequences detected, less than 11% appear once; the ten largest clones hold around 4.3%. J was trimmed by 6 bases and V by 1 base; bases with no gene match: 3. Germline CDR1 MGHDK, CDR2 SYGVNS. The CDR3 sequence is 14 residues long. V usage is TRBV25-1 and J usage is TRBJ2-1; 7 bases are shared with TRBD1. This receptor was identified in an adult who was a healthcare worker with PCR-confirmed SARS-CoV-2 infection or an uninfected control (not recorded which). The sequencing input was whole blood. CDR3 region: CASSESGGPNEQFF. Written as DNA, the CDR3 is TGTGCCAGCAGTGAATCAGGGGGACCCAATGAGCAGTTCTTC.